This T cell receptor (beta chain) was found in a study of T cells in Graves' hyperthyroidism and ophthalmopathy (dated by TCRdb to between 2018 and 2021). Context from the whole study: Peripheral blood samples were taken at the time of initial diagnosis, prior to any treatment. In addition, the study compared T-cell repertoires in thyroid tissue and in blood from several Graves' hyperthyroidism patients. To identify TCR V-J signatures that set the groups apart, the researchers used a discovery cohort of more than 95 patients, made up of 40 to 45 with Graves' ophthalmopathy and some 58 with stable Graves' hyperthyroidism. Prospective prediction of ophthalmopathy was tested in an independent validation cohort consisting of 18 hyperthyroidism patients and 15 to 17 patients who later progressed to ophthalmopathy. For training and testing, the roughly 100 patients in the discovery cohort were randomly divided in a 7:3 ratio. After sampling, hyperthyroidism patients received methimazole starting at 30 mg daily, and ophthalmopathy patients received high-dose intravenous methylprednisolone. TCR Vbeta CDR3 sequencing of around 130 peripheral blood samples (more than 40 ophthalmopathy, roughly 74 hyperthyroidism and some 17 progressor patients) is reported in the paper. Study-wide findings and limitations: Sample size was not statistically predetermined, and investigators were not blinded to group allocation. In validation, the model predicted progression to ophthalmopathy a median of roughly 6.2 months before onset, with over 55% sensitivity and nearly 75% specificity. Most expanded thyroid clonotypes (frequency above 0.001) were also detected in blood, suggesting blood repertoires may reflect thyroid immune responses. In cross-validation, a model built on a 13 V-J signature told ophthalmopathy apart from stable hyperthyroidism with 85% to 90% sensitivity and around 84% specificity, and in testing the same model reached 80%/75%.

TCR beta CDR3 regions were amplified from RNA transcripts. A first-round RT-PCR of the TCR CDR3 used the HTBI primer set with the Qiagen OneStep RT-PCR kit. The libraries were constructed in a second round of multiplex PCR and then size-selected and purified. Sequencing of the libraries was done on an Illumina HiSeq2000 using paired-end 100 bp reads. Under the source paper's analysis protocol: Raw data were processed with SOAPnuke, discarding reads with adapters, uncalled bases, mean Phred below 15, or no exact constant-primer or identifier match. High-quality paired reads were merged using COPE v1.2.5, and each unique nucleotide sequence was defined as a clonotype. MiTCR v1.1 was used to align the clonotypes against IMGT TRBV, TRBD and TRBJ reference segments. Only V-J combinations with frequency above 0.0001, covering 99% to 99.2% of repertoires, were analysed. A TCS score was defined as the ratio between F50 (clonal expansion) and ExV (chaos), using BLOSUM62-based TCRdist between CDR3 peptides within each V-J. Welch's t-statistics and random forest reduced fewer than 600 V-J features to 13, which were used in a naive Bayes classifier (R e1071). TCRdb itself trimmed the public reads at Q25 with fastp, ran MiXCR and retained productive beta chains. Each CDR3 protein appears once, grouped with its most common genes and DNA. These V and J calls rely on TCRdb rather than the paper's analysis. The sample table holds about 710,000 distinct CDR3 sequences, of which about 16% were seen once. The ten largest clones add up to around 8% of the sample.

From cysteine to phenylalanine, the CDR3 is 14 amino acids long. The kept DNA is CDR3 alone, 42 bases in frame from the first base. After removal of 1 base from V and 3 bases from J, the junction retains 2 bases not matched to a gene. Reading the germline V gene gives CDR1 SGHAT and CDR2 FQNNGV. The table lists this clonotype with many counts. Its antigen target is currently unknown. No base quality values were provided; no much bigger clone lies one nucleotide off. Stable Graves' hyperthyroidism was defined as the absence of progression to ophthalmopathy over 18 months of follow-up. Hyperthyroidism patients were newly diagnosed, had a disease duration of under 2 months, and were aged 18 to 65 years. The study excluded patients with uncontrolled infections, other autoimmune diseases, pregnancy or lactation. Diagnoses were established on the basis of clinical symptoms, serum thyroxine and TRAb, thyroid ultrasound, and orbital computed tomography. PBMCs were isolated from about 9.2 ml of fresh peripheral blood by Ficoll-Paque density gradient centrifugation. Total RNA was extracted using Trizol reagent, and RNA quality was assessed on an Agilent 2100 Bioanalyzer.

This TCR derives from a man between 18 and 35 years old with Graves' hyperthyroidism. The rearranged chain carries TRBV11-2 and TRBJ2-7; 8 middle bases align to TRBD2. Sequencing was performed on blood. The CDR3 sequence is CASSLGLAFYEQYF. The DNA sequence is as follows: TGTGCCAGCAGCTTAGGACTAGCGTTCTACGAGCAGTACTTC.